This T cell receptor beta chain originates from a study of blood T cell repertoires in COVID-19 (dated by TCRdb to the early 2020s). Some background on the complete study: Collaborator samples came from the United States, Italy and Spain and covered acute and convalescent phases of COVID-19. A freely available public database, intended as a resource for researchers studying the immune response to SARS-CoV-2, is where the repertoires were released. Nearly every sample came with metadata listing a de-identified subject ID, COVID-19 status, age in years and sex. The samples were drawn from two sources: the first 160 participants of the ongoing ImmuneRACE study, and 1,254 subjects contributed by 6 global collaborators. The prospective study material was composed of cDNA or gDNA derived from T cells, B-cell-depleted T cells, or PBMCs. The dataset comprised deeply sampled blood TCRbeta repertoires from subjects exposed to, actively infected with, or recovered from COVID-19. Where HLA class I and class II types were available, the types were taken from metadata supplied by the sample provider, not from assay-based typing.

Via the germline V gene, CDR1 is MNHNS and CDR2 SASEGT. From its cysteine to its phenylalanine, the CDR3 spans 14 amino acids. CDR3 DNA is the only sequence kept; it has 42 bases, read in frame from the first base. V is pared back by 5 bases and J by 2 bases, with 12 bases lying between the germline termini. The immunoSEQ Assay, a bias-controlled multiplex PCR, was used to amplify TCRbeta CDR3 regions from genomic DNA. The study's own analysis went as follows. The number of nucleated cells in each sample was estimated by amplification of reference gene primers within the assay. To quantify the absolute abundance of each unique TCRbeta CDR3 rearrangement, sequence reads were collapsed and filtered. For each sample, productive Simpson clonality was calculated by taking the square root of Simpson's diversity index across productive rearrangements. The table was pulled from immuneACCESS by TCRdb, which kept in-frame rearrangements only. Such tables lose some clones; where checked, under half of the loss comes from unresolved V genes, and the rest has no known cause. D and trimming come from the DNA, and the V and J calls and clone size come from that table. The sample table contains around 150,000 clones; only one count was recorded for 80% of them. The biggest ten clones account for around 3.7% of the sample.

Enrolling through a virtual design, the prospective study's participants ranged in age from roughly 18 to 95 years and lived across roughly 24 United States geographic areas. Cohort assignment in the prospective study relied on participant-reported clinical history from a screening survey and a study questionnaire. Recovered participants in ImmuneRACE Cohort 3 were defined as having two consecutive negative NP/OP PCR tests, clearance from a healthcare professional, or resolution of symptoms. In the prospective study, mobile phlebotomists collected whole blood, serum and a nasopharyngeal or oropharyngeal swab from each participant. Prospective study participants could optionally give additional blood draws and questionnaires over a roughly two-month period. Prospective study blood samples were shipped either frozen or at room temperature before DNA extraction. In regard to this clone: The antigen it recognizes is unknown. The sample holds no much larger clone one base away, and base qualities are not on file.

Study-level results and caveats: The quantity of clinical and demographic metadata differed by source and by participant and was supplied without curation.

Recombination connected TRBV6-1 to TRBJ1-1; the D gene remains uncertain. This clonotype was sampled from a woman aged 60 to 75 who had recovered from COVID-19. The specimen was PBMCs or T cells enriched from blood (not recorded which). This receptor has the CDR3 CASSYLGTNTEAFF. The DNA is as follows: TGTGCCAGCAGTTATTTGGGCACAAACACTGAAGCTTTCTTT.